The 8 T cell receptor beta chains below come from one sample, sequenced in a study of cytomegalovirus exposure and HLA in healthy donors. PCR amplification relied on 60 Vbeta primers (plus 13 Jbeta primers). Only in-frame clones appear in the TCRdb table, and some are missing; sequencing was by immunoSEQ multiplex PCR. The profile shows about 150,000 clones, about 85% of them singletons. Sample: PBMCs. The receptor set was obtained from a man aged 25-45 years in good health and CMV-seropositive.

CDR3 nucleotide sequence: TGTGCCAGCACGCCGGGACAGGGGGTTGAAGCTTTCTTT. Amino acids: CASTPGQGVEAFF. J is TRBJ1-1 and V is TRBV6-5, with 11 bases matching TRBD1. This CDR3 has 13 residues. Germline CDR1 reads MNHEY; CDR2 reads SVGAGI. The ends lost 7 bases at V and 7 bases at J; junction bases unmatched: 5.

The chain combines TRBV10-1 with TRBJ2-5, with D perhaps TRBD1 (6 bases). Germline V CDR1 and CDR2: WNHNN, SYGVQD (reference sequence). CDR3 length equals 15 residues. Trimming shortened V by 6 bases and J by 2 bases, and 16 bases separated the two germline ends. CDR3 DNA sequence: TGCGCCAGCAGCGCAACGGGACAAAAACAAGAGACCCAGTACTTC. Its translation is CASSATGQKQETQYF.

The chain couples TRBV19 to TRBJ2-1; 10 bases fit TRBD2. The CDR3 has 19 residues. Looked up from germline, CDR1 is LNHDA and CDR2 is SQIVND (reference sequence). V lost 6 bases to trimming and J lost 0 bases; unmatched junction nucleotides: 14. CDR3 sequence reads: CASREWPSGSGSSYNEQFF. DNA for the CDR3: TGTGCCAGTAGGGAATGGCCTAGCGGGAGTGGTAGCTCCTACAATGAGCAGTTCTTC.

The chain's CDR3 is CAWMVESSGGVETQYF. CDR3 nucleotide sequence: TGTGCCTGGATGGTTGAATCCAGCGGGGGGGTGGAGACCCAGTACTTC. V gene TRBV30 combines with J gene TRBJ2-5; 10 bases line up with TRBD2. CDR1 GTSNPN and CDR2 SVGIG come from the germline V gene (reference sequence). The CDR3 sequence is 16 residues long. The trim removed 4 bases at V and 5 bases at J, leaving 13 bases unmatched.

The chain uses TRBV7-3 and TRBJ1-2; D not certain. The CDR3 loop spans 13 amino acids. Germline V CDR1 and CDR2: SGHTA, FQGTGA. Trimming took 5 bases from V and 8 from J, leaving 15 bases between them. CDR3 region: CASSLTPWSGYTF. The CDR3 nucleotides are TGTGCCAGCAGCCTGACACCCTGGTCGGGCTACACCTTC.

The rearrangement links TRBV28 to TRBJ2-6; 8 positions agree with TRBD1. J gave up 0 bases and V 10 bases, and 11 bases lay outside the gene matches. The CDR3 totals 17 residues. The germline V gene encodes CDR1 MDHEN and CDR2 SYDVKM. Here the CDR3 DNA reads TGTGCCACCACGCTAGACAGGGGAACCTCTGGGGCCAACGTCCTGACTTTC. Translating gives CATTLDRGTSGANVLTF.

Here the CDR3 reads CASSQGGRGRAFF. CDR3 nucleotides: TGTGCCAGCAGCCAGGGAGGGAGGGGAAGGGCTTTCTTT. The gene calls are TRBV7-3 and TRBJ1-1; D may be TRBD1 (5 bases). Deletions cut 5 bases from V and 11 bases from J, with 18 bases between. Germline V gives CDR1 SGHTA, CDR2 FQGTGA. The CDR3 has 13 residues. The full variable domain, rest sourced from reference TRBV7-3 and TRBJ1-1, is GAGVSQTPSNKVTEKGKYVELRCDPISGHTALYWYRQSLGQGPEFLIYFQGTGAADDSGLPNDRFFAVRPEGSVSTLKIQRTERGDSAVYLCASSQGGRGRAFFGQGTRLTVV.

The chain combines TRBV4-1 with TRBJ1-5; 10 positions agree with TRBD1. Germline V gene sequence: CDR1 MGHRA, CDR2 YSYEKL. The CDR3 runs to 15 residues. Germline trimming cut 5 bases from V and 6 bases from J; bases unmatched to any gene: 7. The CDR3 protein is CASSSPGQGIQPQHF. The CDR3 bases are TGCGCCAGCAGCTCACCGGGACAGGGGATTCAGCCCCAGCATTTT.